Each of the 18 T cell receptor beta chains below was sequenced from the same sample in a study of cytomegalovirus exposure and HLA in healthy donors. This table comes from immunoSEQ multiplex PCR, and its TCRdb copy is limited to in-frame clones, with some not included. The sample yields some 250,000 clones, 90% seen once. Sequences were obtained from PBMCs. All receptors derive from a woman between 18 and 30 years old in good health and CMV-seronegative.

This chain joins TRBV11-2 and TRBJ2-7, with TRBD1 identical over 7 bases. This CDR3 has 15 residues. V dropped 7 bases and J dropped 1; count of bases not matched to a gene: 10. Germline CDR1 reads SGHAT; CDR2 reads FQNNGV. The CDR3 DNA reads as TGTGCCAGCACCCCCCAGGGGGACGGATCCTACGAGCAGTACTTC. Translation: CASTPQGDGSYEQYF.

The chain uses TRBV7-2 and TRBJ2-2, with TRBD2 matching over 10 bases. Germline V gives CDR1 SGHTA, CDR2 FQGNSA. The CDR3 runs 15 residues. Germline trimming cut 4 bases from V and 7 bases from J; bases unmatched to any gene: 6. The CDR3: CASSSGLAVGGELFF. CDR3 bases: TGTGCCAGCAGCTCTGGACTAGCGGTGGGCGGGGAGCTGTTTTTT.

The gene calls are TRBV6-6 and TRBJ2-3, with a weak D call TRBD1 (6 bases). From germline, CDR1 is MNHNY and CDR2 SVGAGI (reference sequence). This CDR3 spans 12 amino acids. V was shortened by 8 bases and J by 6 bases, with 12 bases between the two germline ends. The CDR3 loop reads CASGTTPDTQYF. For the CDR3, the DNA is TGTGCCAGCGGGACAACCCCTGATACGCAGTATTTT.

The chain employs TRBV11-1 and TRBJ2-5, with D possibly TRBD2 on 5 matching bases. The CDR3 extends over 15 amino acids. Germline CDR1 and CDR2: SGHAT and FQDESV (reference sequence). Trimming took 1 base from V and 4 from J, leaving 13 bases between them. CDR3 DNA sequence: TGTGCCAGCAGCTTAGACGGAACCGGAGGAGAGACCCAGTACTTC. Translating gives CASSLDGTGGETQYF. The full variable domain, completed using reference TRBV11-1 and TRBJ2-5, is EAEVAQSPRYKITEKSQAVAFWCDPISGHATLYWYRQILGQGPELLVQFQDESVVDDSQLPKDRFSAERLKGVDSTLKIQPAELGDSAMYLCASSLDGTGGETQYFGPGTRLLVL.

The chain uses TRBV14 and TRBJ2-4; the D is unclear. The CDR3 runs to 16 residues. CDR1 and CDR2 from the germline V gene are SGHDN and FVKESK. Trimming cost V 0 bases and J 5 bases, with 14 bases left between them. The CDR3 loop is CASSQDPGPPQNIQYF. In DNA form, the CDR3 reads TGTGCCAGCAGCCAAGACCCAGGCCCACCCCAAAACATTCAGTACTTC.

The rearrangement joins TRBV28 to TRBJ1-5; the D gene is possibly TRBD1 (6 bases). Germline V gives CDR1 MDHEN, CDR2 SYDVKM. V gave up 7 bases and J gave up 4 bases, with 17 bases separating them. The CDR3 runs to 15 residues. For the CDR3, the DNA is TGTGCCAGCACTCTAACAGGGAGGGGGAATCAGCCCCAGCATTTT. Translated: CASTLTGRGNQPQHF.

V and J are TRBV9 and TRBJ2-7; D is undetermined. CDR1 is SGDLS and CDR2 is YYNGEE in the germline V gene. Trimming stripped 0 bases from V and 2 bases from J, with 12 bases between. CDR3 length: 15 amino acids. CDR3 sequence reads: CASSVDSSPTYEQYF. CDR3 coding DNA: TGTGCCAGCAGCGTAGATAGTAGCCCCACCTACGAGCAGTACTTC.

Only a few counts were recorded for this clone. Here the CDR3 reads CASSPGQAFTYEQYF. The CDR3 DNA reads TGTGCCAGCAGCCCGGGACAGGCGTTTACCTACGAGCAGTACTTC. The gene calls are TRBV7-2 and TRBJ2-7; 8 bases are shared with TRBD1. Unmatched junction bases numbered 8, after V lost 5 bases and J lost 2 bases. The CDR3 covers 15 residues. Germline values: CDR1 SGHTA, CDR2 FQGNSA.

This clone is a singleton in its sample. V and J are TRBV28 and TRBJ1-2; 8 nucleotides line up with TRBD1. V shed 6 bases and J 4 bases; nucleotides not matched to a gene: 10. Germline CDR1 and CDR2: MDHEN and SYDVKM. The CDR3 spans 15 residues. CDR3 region: CASRTNRGNSYGYTF. The CDR3 nucleotides read TGTGCCAGCAGAACAAACAGGGGGAACAGCTATGGCTACACCTTC.

The genes are TRBV28 and TRBJ1-4; 7 bases match TRBD1. Germline values: CDR1 MDHEN, CDR2 SYDVKM. V lost 6 bases and J lost 8; bases outside the gene matches: 12. The CDR3 runs to 15 residues. CDR3: CASSKIQGGGEKLFF. CDR3 in DNA: TGTGCCAGCAGCAAGATTCAGGGGGGTGGCGAAAAACTGTTTTTT. The full variable domain, in which reference TRBV28 and TRBJ1-4 provide the parts outside the CDR3, is DVKVTQSSRYLVKRTGEKVFLECVQDMDHENMFWYRQDPGLGLRLIYFSYDVKMKEKGDIPEGYSVSREKKERFSLILESASTNQTSMYLCASSKIQGGGEKLFFGSGTQLSVL.

V is TRBV6-5 and J is TRBJ1-6; TRBD1 is a possible D gene (5 bases). This CDR3 comprises 15 residues. Germline V gene sequence: CDR1 MNHEY, CDR2 SVGAGI. Trimming pared 4 bases from V and 6 bases from J, leaving 13 bases between. The DNA for the CDR3 is TGTGCCAGCAGTTCCACCGGGGGGAGTAATTCACCCCTCCACTTT. Its translation: CASSSTGGSNSPLHF.

The chain is built from TRBV19 and TRBJ2-7; TRBD2 aligns across 11 bases. Germline V CDR1 and CDR2: LNHDA, SQIVND (reference sequence). This CDR3 contains 16 residues. The V and J ends lost 4 bases and 1 base, in that order; junction bases with no gene match: 6. This CDR3 is CASSKSTSGESYEQYF. CDR3 nucleotide sequence: TGTGCCAGTAGTAAGTCGACTAGCGGGGAGTCCTACGAGCAGTACTTC.

The rearrangement links TRBV27 to TRBJ2-5, with a possible D match to TRBD1 (5 bases). The CDR3 consists of 16 residues. With 3 bases removed from V and 5 bases from J, the gap between germline ends came to 19 bases. CDR1 is MNHEY, CDR2 SMNVEV, per germline (reference sequence). As DNA, the CDR3 is TGTGCCAGCAGTTTGGGGCAGGGCACCCTTCGGGAGACCCAGTACTTC. It translates to CASSLGQGTLRETQYF.

The chain joins TRBV28 to TRBJ2-7, with D perhaps matching TRBD1 (5 bases). CDR1 and CDR2 (germline): MDHEN, SYDVKM. The CDR3 runs 14 residues. The ends were cut back, 2 bases at V and 3 bases at J, with 11 bases in the middle. The CDR3 region has the DNA TGTGCCAGCAGTTTACAGGACATCTACTACGAGCAGTACTTC. Translated: CASSLQDIYYEQYF. Using reference TRBV28 and TRBJ2-7 for the parts outside the CDR3, the full variable domain is DVKVTQSSRYLVKRTGEKVFLECVQDMDHENMFWYRQDPGLGLRLIYFSYDVKMKEKGDIPEGYSVSREKKERFSLILESASTNQTSMYLCASSLQDIYYEQYFGPGTRLTVT.

This rearrangement joins TRBV7-2 to TRBJ1-6; weak D call: TRBD1 (5 bases). Germline V gene sequence: CDR1 SGHTA, CDR2 FQGNSA. This CDR3 region has 13 residues. Between the trimmed V and J ends, which lost 4 bases and 8 bases, there was a span of 9 bases. CDR3 in amino acids: CASSWGGDSPLHF. The CDR3 region has the DNA TGTGCCAGCAGCTGGGGGGGGGATTCACCCCTCCACTTT.

The rearrangement uses TRBV15 and TRBJ2-3, with TRBD1 matching over 11 bases. Germline V lookup: CDR1 LNHNV, CDR2 YYDKDF (reference sequence). CDR3 size: 15 residues. With V trimmed by 5 bases and J by 4 bases, 5 bases remained unmatched. CDR3 in amino acids: CATSGRDRGADTQYF. In DNA form, the CDR3 reads TGTGCCACCAGCGGCCGGGACAGGGGGGCAGATACGCAGTATTTT.

This chain joins TRBV27 and TRBJ1-1; 9 bases line up with TRBD1. Germline lookup yields CDR1 MNHEY and CDR2 SMNVEV (reference sequence). The V and J ends lost 5 bases and 1 base, in that order; junction bases with no gene match: 11. The length of the CDR3 is 17 residues. CDR3 residues: CASSPGQGFKGNTEAFF. The CDR3 DNA sequence: TGTGCCAGCAGTCCAGGACAGGGGTTTAAGGGGAACACTGAAGCTTTCTTT.

V usage is TRBV11-2 and J usage is TRBJ2-3; D possibly corresponds to TRBD1 (6 bases). Trimming shortened V by 8 bases and J by 2 bases, and 17 bases separated the two germline ends. The CDR3 runs 15 residues. CDR1 is SGHAT, CDR2 FQNNGV, per germline. This CDR3 reads CASSIVVGATDTQYF. The CDR3 nucleotides are TGTGCCAGCTCCATTGTCGTGGGGGCCACAGATACGCAGTATTTT.